This TCR beta chain came from a study of blood T cells in healthy people across ages. Study findings and constraints: The fall in TCR beta diversity per million T cells was roughly linear with age.

Trimming removed 2 bases at V and 0 bases at J, with 11 bases between. Germline CDR1 MNHNY, CDR2 SVGAGI (reference sequence). This CDR3 comprises 17 residues. The people who gave samples were healthy Caucasians from Russia, aged roughly 6 to 100. Every donor gave approximately 10 milliliters of peripheral blood. For the second PCR, which ran for 7 to 11 cycles, a sample-barcoded 5' primer and a J-beta primer mix were used. A tag from a template-switch adaptor with 12 random nucleotides marked each cDNA molecule. TCRdb ran MiXCR on the 5' RACE reads and lists one entry per CDR3 protein. The sample yields around 1.5 million distinct CDR3 sequences, roughly 40% seen once. This clonotype was recorded once. Its antigen remains unidentified.

What was sequenced was blood. This sequence joins TRBV6-6 and TRBJ1-6; D call uncertain. The receptor's source is a woman aged 18-29 years in good health. CDR3 amino acids: CASSYDERSSYNSPLHF. DNA for the CDR3: TGTGCCAGCAGTTACGATGAGAGGAGCTCCTATAATTCACCCCTCCACTTT.